This T cell receptor beta chain was sequenced in a study of T cell responses to AZD1222 COVID-19 vaccine. Findings and limits, study-wide: The donors showed a predominance of white British ancestry and of females, with possible underestimation of clonal diversity.

Profiled with immunoSEQ multiplex PCR; TCRdb holds only in-frame clones, not every one. Seen here are 120,000 or so clones, approximately 90% observed once, and the top ten hold about 7%. V shed 2 bases, J shed 5 bases, and the junction held 5 bases outside the gene matches. Per the germline V gene, CDR1 is MDHEN and CDR2 is SYDVKM. The CDR3 loop spans 16 amino acids. As concerns this clone: Its target is not known.

Sequenced here: peripheral blood, sampled on day 0 of AZD1222 vaccination. This receptor was obtained from an adult in good health. The V gene is TRBV28, the J gene TRBJ2-5, with 13 bases lining up with TRBD2. The CDR3, as DNA: TGTGCCAGCAGTTTACCCACTAGCGGGAGGGCGGAGACCCAGTACTTC. Protein product: CASSLPTSGRAETQYF.